This T cell receptor beta chain stems from a study of graft-versus-host responses after intestinal transplantation. In the study overall: Anti-thymocyte globulin induction was given to all recipients, followed by tacrolimus and steroids for around 3 years.

Germline assignment: CDR1 SGHAT and CDR2 FQNNGV. The CDR3 contains 13 residues. V trimming: 5 bases; J trimming: 4 bases; junction bases outside the gene matches: 4. Graft tissue was processed to release intraepithelial and lamina propria lymphocytes. Produced via immunoSEQ multiplex PCR; TCRdb's table is partial and in-frame only. The table lists 60,000 to 65,000 clones, approximately 91% of them singletons. Material: ileum tissue, obtained 350 to 400 days after transplant. The chain couples TRBV11-2 to TRBJ2-5; 7 nucleotides match TRBD1. The sequence derives from a human patient who received an intestinal transplant, so some T cells may come from the graft donor. Written as DNA, the CDR3 is TGTGCCAGCAGCCGACAGGGATTAGAGACCCAGTACTTC. It is translated as CASSRQGLETQYF.